These 20 T cell receptor beta chains were all obtained from the same sample, sequenced in a study of shared clonotypes between healthy human individuals. The method was immunoSEQ multiplex PCR; TCRdb's version includes in-frame clones alone and lacks a portion of them. The sample yields 2 million to 2.5 million clones, 85% to 95% seen once. Specimen: naive CD4+ T cells from PBMCs. Noted subset: CD45RA+ positively selected. The receptor source for this set is a man in his late teens or twenties in good health. Some clones in this sample may be carry-over from other donors' samples.

V is TRBV6-6 and J is TRBJ1-5; D possibly corresponds to TRBD1 (6 bases). Germline loops: CDR1 MNHNY, CDR2 SVGAGI (reference sequence). This CDR3 has 14 amino acids. Trimming pared 8 bases from V and 4 bases from J, leaving 15 bases between. DNA of the CDR3: TGTGCCAGCGGTGTCAGGGGAAGGAATCAGCCCCAGCATTTT. Its protein is CASGVRGRNQPQHF.

This clone has just a few counts. Other nucleotide sequences from this sample produce the same CDR3. This sequence joins TRBV7-9 and TRBJ1-1; TRBD1 is a possible D gene (5 bases). The germline V gene encodes CDR1 SEHNR and CDR2 FQNEAQ (reference sequence). CDR3 size: 13 residues. Deletions cut 5 bases from V and 0 bases from J, with 7 bases between. CDR3 nucleotides: TGTGCCAGCAGCCTACAGGTGAACACTGAAGCTTTCTTT. Translating gives CASSLQVNTEAFF.

V and J are TRBV2 and TRBJ2-3; D is unresolved. This CDR3 comprises 12 residues. V gave up 8 bases and J gave up 6 bases, with 12 bases separating them. From germline, CDR1 is SNHLY and CDR2 FYNNEI. As DNA, the CDR3 is TGTGCCAGCTCCCGGGTTCGGGATACGCAGTATTTT. Its protein product is CASSRVRDTQYF.

The CDR3 nucleotides read TGTGCCAGCAGTGAGGTGGCAGGGGGCACAGATACGCAGTATTTT. This translates into CASSEVAGGTDTQYF. The V gene is TRBV6-1, the J gene TRBJ2-3, with D perhaps matching TRBD1 (6 bases). This CDR3 has 15 amino acids. V lost 3 bases and J 1 base, leaving 11 bases between the germline ends. CDR1 and CDR2 (germline): MNHNS, SASEGT.

This clone showed up just once. The chain links TRBV6-5 to TRBJ2-3; possibly TRBD2 for D (6 bases). Trimming took 7 bases from V and 3 from J, leaving 17 bases between them. In germline, CDR1 is MNHEY, CDR2 SVGAGI. This CDR3 region has 15 residues. DNA for the CDR3: TGTGCCAGCACTCCTAGGGCGGGGAGTACAGATACGCAGTATTTT. Protein sequence: CASTPRAGSTDTQYF.

This clone has just one count. V and J are TRBV29-1 and TRBJ2-7; 7 bases map to TRBD1. The germline V gene encodes CDR1 SQVTM and CDR2 ANQGSEA. The CDR3 has 13 amino acids. V dropped 6 bases and J dropped 6; count of bases not matched to a gene: 11. The CDR3 DNA reads TGCAGCGTGCACGACAGGGCCCCGTCCGAGCAGTACTTC. It is translated as CSVHDRAPSEQYF.

This chain links TRBV5-6 with TRBJ2-1, with 9 bases matching TRBD2. The length of the CDR3 is 16 residues. The J segment lost 2 bases and the V segment lost 5 bases, leaving 8 bases of the junction unmatched. The germline gives CDR1 SGHDT, CDR2 YYEEEE. The CDR3 DNA sequence: TGTGCCAGCAGGATTAGCGGGGGAGGACCCTACAATGAGCAGTTCTTC. This gives the protein CASRISGGGPYNEQFF.

V usage is TRBV11-2 and J usage is TRBJ2-7, with D perhaps matching TRBD2 (6 bases). The V end was cut by 3 bases, the J end by 0 bases, with 18 bases between. Germline V gives CDR1 SGHAT, CDR2 FQNNGV. The CDR3 covers 17 residues. As DNA, the CDR3 is TGTGCCAGCAGCTTGGGTAGATGGGGCGGGAACTCCTACGAGCAGTACTTC. This gives the protein CASSLGRWGGNSYEQYF.

The gene calls are TRBV27 and TRBJ2-4; 8 bases fit TRBD1. The CDR3 sequence is 14 residues long. CDR1 and CDR2 from the germline V gene are MNHEY and SMNVEV (reference sequence). The J segment lost 6 bases and the V segment lost 3 bases, leaving 4 bases of the junction unmatched. The CDR3 region is CASSFRTGRNIQYF. Here the CDR3 DNA reads TGTGCCAGCAGTTTCCGGACAGGGAGAAACATTCAGTACTTC.

CDR3 nucleotides: TGCGCCAGCAGCGGAATGACAGGAACCCTTAACGAGCAGTACTTC. Encoded protein: CASSGMTGTLNEQYF. This rearrangement joins TRBV5-1 to TRBJ2-7, with D tentatively TRBD1 (6 bases). The germline CDR1 and CDR2 sequences are SGHRS and YFSETQ. The CDR3 runs 15 residues. Deletions cut 4 bases from V and 5 bases from J, with 19 bases between.

This rearrangement joins TRBV9 to TRBJ2-5; TRBD2 might be the D (6 bases). The germline gives CDR1 SGDLS, CDR2 YYNGEE. This CDR3 spans 17 amino acids. Deletions cut 1 base from V and 1 base from J, with 17 bases between. The CDR3 bases are TGTGCCAGCAGCGTATCCCCGGCGGGGTCAGGCCAAGAGACCCAGTACTTC. Its protein product is CASSVSPAGSGQETQYF.

Comment on this clone: Other DNA sequences of this sample code for an identical CDR3. CDR3 nucleotide sequence: TGTGCCAGCAGTCCCGGGACCCTGAACACCGGGGAGCTGTTTTTT. This encodes CASSPGTLNTGELFF. This chain uses TRBV28 with TRBJ2-2; possibly TRBD1 or TRBD2 for D (5 bases each). The CDR3 runs to 15 residues. The germline CDR1 and CDR2 sequences are MDHEN and SYDVKM. The V and J ends lost 5 bases and 1 base respectively, with 11 bases between them.

V and J are TRBV6-5 and TRBJ2-7; 14 nucleotides line up with TRBD2. Germline CDR1 and CDR2: MNHEY and SVGAGI. Unmatched junction bases numbered 5, after V lost 2 bases and J lost 5 bases. The CDR3 runs to 16 residues. CDR3 amino acids: CASSYTLGLAGDEQYF. The CDR3 region has the DNA TGTGCCAGCAGTTACACCCTGGGACTAGCGGGAGACGAGCAGTACTTC.

This CDR3 reads CASSYTSGRAVEQFF. The CDR3 coding sequence is TGTGCCAGCAGCTACACTAGCGGGAGGGCCGTTGAGCAGTTCTTC. The chain employs TRBV7-3 and TRBJ2-1, with 13 bases identical to TRBD2. V trimming: 4 bases; J trimming: 9 bases; junction bases outside the gene matches: 6. The germline V gene has CDR1 SGHTA and CDR2 FQGTGA. This CDR3 region has 15 residues.

The CDR3 is CASSQDHRRQASDTEQFF. CDR3 nucleotide sequence: TGTGCCAGCAGCCAAGATCACCGTCGTCAGGCCAGTGATACTGAGCAGTTCTTC. This chain uses TRBV4-2 with TRBJ2-1, with D hard to call. The CDR3 length is 18 residues. Trimming took off 0 bases at V and 9 bases at J, with 24 bases between the two ends. The V gene's germline CDR1 is LGHNA and CDR2 YNFKEQ.

V usage is TRBV28 and J usage is TRBJ2-7, with D perhaps TRBD2 (6 bases). CDR1 is MDHEN and CDR2 is SYDVKM in the germline V gene. The CDR3 totals 13 residues. The V gene lost 5 bases and the J gene lost 9 bases, with 17 bases spanning the gap. In DNA, the CDR3 is TGTGCCAGCAGTCCTAAGACTAGGCAGGGGCAGTACTTC. It translates to CASSPKTRQGQYF.

Here the CDR3 reads CASSDLSDSNQPQHF. The CDR3 DNA follows: TGTGCCAGCAGTGATCTTAGTGATAGCAATCAGCCCCAGCATTTT. The chain uses TRBV6-1 and TRBJ1-5, with D hard to call. The CDR3 length is 15 residues. Germline V CDR1 and CDR2: MNHNS, SASEGT. Trimming removed 3 bases at V and 0 bases at J, with 9 bases between.

The rearrangement links TRBV18 to TRBJ2-1, with no clear D. Trimming stripped 0 bases from V and 7 bases from J, with 7 bases between. The CDR3 is made up of 13 amino acids. The germline CDR1 and CDR2 sequences are KGHSH and LQKENI. The CDR3 loop is CASSPPTANEQFF. CDR3 in DNA: TGTGCCAGCTCACCACCGACCGCGAATGAGCAGTTCTTC.

V is TRBV10-1 and J is TRBJ2-3; D remains unclear. Trimming took 4 bases from V and 5 from J, leaving 7 bases between them. This CDR3 contains 12 residues. CDR1 and CDR2 (germline): WNHNN, SYGVQD (reference sequence). The DNA of the CDR3 is TGCGCCAGCAGTGGGGTTGGAGATACGCAGTATTTT. It is translated as CASSGVGDTQYF.

This clone came up once. The rearrangement links TRBV6-1 to TRBJ2-5; D could derive from TRBD1 or TRBD2 (5 bases each). Germline loops: CDR1 MNHNS, CDR2 SASEGT. Trimming took off 3 bases at V and 2 bases at J, with 10 bases between the two ends. The CDR3 extends over 14 amino acids. CDR3: CASSDPGRQETQYF. The CDR3 coding sequence is TGTGCCAGCAGTGATCCAGGGAGACAAGAGACCCAGTACTTC.